This entry is about one T cell receptor (beta chain). Sequencing was performed with immunoSEQ multiplex PCR; in TCRdb, only in-frame clones are kept and a portion is missing. The listing records 150,000 to 200,000 clones. This record belongs to a study of control samples from healthy donors and cancer patients. The CDR3 consists of 14 residues. The germline V gene encodes CDR1 WNHNN and CDR2 SYGVQD (reference sequence). Trimming removed 3 bases from V and 7 bases from J; junction bases left unmatched: 4. The clonotype originates from a woman aged 30 to 39 in good health. The chain recombines TRBV10-1 with TRBJ2-1; 9 bases match TRBD2. Material: blood. CDR3: CASSDGGGGNEQFF. CDR3 sequence (DNA): TGCGCCAGCAGTGACGGCGGGGGGGGTAATGAGCAGTTCTTC.